The clone carrying this TCR beta chain was seen a single time. Its antigen is not known. Isolated PBMC RNA provided the starting material for the TCR library. This entry is derived from a study of regulatory T cells in long-lasting Graves disease. Overall study results and limits: No thyroid tissue was studied; the work used peripheral blood only.

TCRdb redid the calling of the reads with MiXCR, one entry per CDR3 protein. The sample shows 600 or so distinct CDR3 sequences, 72% of them seen only once. The germline V gene encodes CDR1 SGHNT and CDR2 YYREEE (reference sequence). The CDR3 is made up of 14 amino acids. V was shortened by 2 bases and J by 2 bases, with 11 bases between the two germline ends. This TCR came from a female donor with Graves disease. The rearrangement uses TRBV5-4 and TRBJ2-7; D is possibly TRBD1 (6 bases). This sample comprised peripheral blood mononuclear cells (PBMCs), obtained with antithyroid drug treatment, in newly diagnosed or persistent Graves disease (not recorded which). CDR3 bases: TGTGCCAGCAGCTTTAGTCAGGGGCCCTACGAGCAGTACTTC. Residues: CASSFSQGPYEQYF.